One sample yielded the 25 T cell receptor beta chains listed below, sequenced in a study of immune characterization of retroperitoneal liposarcoma. TCRdb independently ran MiXCR on the PCR reads; one entry per CDR3 protein. This sample has a few thousand distinct CDR3 sequences; approximately 46% occur once, and the top ten carry 45% to 50%. Input material: tumor tissue. These receptors all stem from a male donor with retroperitoneal liposarcoma.

The V and J genes are TRBV5-6 and TRBJ2-1; TRBD1 might be the D (7 bases). The CDR3 runs 14 residues. V lost 3 bases to trimming and J lost 4 bases, with 11 bases between them. The germline gives CDR1 SGHDT, CDR2 YYEEEE. CDR3 loop: CASSSTGTYNEQFF. The CDR3 bases are TGTGCCAGCAGCTCGACAGGGACTTACAATGAGCAGTTCTTC.

The J gene is TRBJ2-6, the V gene TRBV27; D not certain. The V gene lost 5 bases and the J gene lost 1 base, with 9 bases spanning the gap. The CDR3 runs 15 residues. Germline V CDR1 and CDR2: MNHEY, SMNVEV (reference sequence). The CDR3 spells CASSAQGSGANVLTF. Here the CDR3 DNA reads TGTGCCAGCAGTGCGCAAGGGTCTGGGGCCAACGTCCTGACTTTC.

This clonotype was seen more than once but under ten times. The genes are TRBV12-5 and TRBJ1-1; 7 bases match TRBD1. The CDR3 spans 17 residues. Germline loops: CDR1 LGHNT, CDR2 FRNRAP. The trim removed 0 bases at V and 0 bases at J, leaving 7 bases unmatched. This CDR3 reads CASGLVLGQIMNTEAFF. The CDR3 nucleotides read TGTGCTAGTGGTTTGGTTTTGGGACAGATCATGAACACTGAAGCTTTCTTT.

This chain uses TRBV5-1 with TRBJ2-2, with TRBD1 matching 10 bases. Per the germline V gene, CDR1 is SGHRS and CDR2 is YFSETQ. CDR3 length equals 16 residues. J was trimmed by 6 bases and V by 4 bases; bases with no gene match: 9. CDR3 region: CASSPRGQGTAGELFF. The CDR3 DNA reads TGCGCCAGCAGCCCACGGGGACAGGGGACCGCCGGGGAGCTGTTTTTT.

This clonotype was detected a few times. This chain connects TRBV7-8 to TRBJ2-2; TRBD2 agrees at 8 bases. The CDR3 spans 16 residues. Germline V gives CDR1 SGHVS, CDR2 FQNEAQ. The trim removed 6 bases at V and 2 bases at J, leaving 8 bases unmatched. CDR3 loop: CASSRGGTVNTGELFF. For the CDR3, the DNA is TGTGCCAGCAGTCGGGGGGGGACCGTCAACACCGGGGAGCTGTTTTTT.

This chain connects TRBV6-1 to TRBJ1-3, with D perhaps TRBD1 (6 bases). The CDR3 is made up of 14 amino acids. Germline V gene data show CDR1 as MNHNS and CDR2 as SASEGT. Trimming removed 5 bases from V and 3 bases from J, with 11 bases in between. CDR3 coding DNA: TGTGCCAGCAGTTCCGACAGGAGTGGAAACACCATATATTTT. It codes for CASSSDRSGNTIYF.

The chain recombines TRBV7-6 with TRBJ2-1; TRBD1 aligns across 9 bases. The CDR3 loop spans 17 amino acids. CDR1 is SGHVS, CDR2 FNYEAQ, per germline. The V and J ends lost 5 bases and 10 bases, in that order; junction bases with no gene match: 18. This CDR3 is CASSQGDRAKKSNEQFF. CDR3 nucleotide sequence: TGTGCCAGCAGCCAAGGGGACAGGGCGAAAAAATCGAACGAGCAGTTCTTC.

The rearrangement uses TRBV6-1 and TRBJ2-1, with 9 bases that match TRBD2. The end of the DNA is better explained by TRBJ2-7, so the J call may be wrong. Looked up from germline, CDR1 is MNHNS and CDR2 is SASEGT. The CDR3 totals 15 residues. The CDR3 DNA sequence: TGTGCCAGCAGTTCGAGGCGGGGGGGGGTTAATGAGCAGTACTTC. Encoded protein: CASSSRRGGVNEQYF.

The chain recombines TRBV6-1 with TRBJ2-4; 7 nucleotides agree with TRBD2. The end of the DNA is better explained by TRBJ2-5, so the J call may be wrong. CDR3 length: 14 residues. Germline lookup yields CDR1 MNHNS and CDR2 SASEGT. CDR3: CASSPGLVRETQYF. DNA of the CDR3: TGTGCCAGCAGCCCCGGACTAGTCCGCGAGACCCAGTACTTC.

This clonotype has only one observation. The chain uses TRBV11-3 and TRBJ2-1; TRBD2 matches 8 bases. This CDR3 is built from 15 residues. V dropped 5 bases and J dropped 4; count of bases not matched to a gene: 7. Germline CDR1 SGHNT, CDR2 YENEEA. The CDR3 loop is CASSPIAGSYNEQFF. The CDR3 coding sequence is TGTGCCAGCAGCCCTATAGCGGGATCTTACAATGAGCAGTTCTTC. The full variable domain, with the rest looked up from reference TRBV11-3 and TRBJ2-1, is EAGVVQSPRYKIIEKKQPVAFWCNPISGHNTLYWYLQNLGQGPELLIRYENEEAVDDSQLPKDRFSAERLKGVDSTLKIQPAELGDSAVYLCASSPIAGSYNEQFFGPGTRLTVL.

In its sample, this clonotype ranks as large. J is TRBJ2-1 and V is TRBV5-4; D may correspond to TRBD1 or TRBD2 (6 bases each). V lost 4 bases to trimming and J lost 6 bases, with 14 bases between them. Germline CDR1 reads SGHNT; CDR2 reads YYREEE (reference sequence). This CDR3 is built from 14 residues. Written as DNA, the CDR3 is TGTGCCAGCAGCCCCGGGGGCGGGGTCAATGAGCAGTTCTTC. Encoded protein: CASSPGGGVNEQFF. Drawing the rest from reference TRBV5-4 and TRBJ2-1, the complete variable domain is ETGVTQSPTHLIKTRGQQVTLRCSSQSGHNTVSWYQQALGQGPQFIFQYYREEENGRGNFPPRFSGLQFPNYSSELNVNALELDDSALYLCASSPGGGVNEQFFGPGTRLTVL.

V usage is TRBV7-8 and J usage is TRBJ2-2, with 8 bases fitting TRBD2. The CDR3 totals 16 residues. Trimming removed 5 bases from V and 5 bases from J; junction bases left unmatched: 10. Germline CDR1 and CDR2: SGHVS and FQNEAQ. CDR3 nucleotide sequence: TGTGCCAGCAGCCACGGGGGGGACTCAATGACCGGGGAGCTGTTTTTT. Translation gives CASSHGGDSMTGELFF.

The V call is TRBV6-6, the J call TRBJ2-3; possibly TRBD1 or TRBD2 for D (5 bases each). The J call may be wrong; the DNA end is better matched by TRBJ2-7. From germline, CDR1 is MNHNY and CDR2 SVGAGI (reference sequence). The CDR3 totals 13 residues. CDR3: CASSYSGWGEQYF. In DNA form, the CDR3 reads TGTGCCAGCAGTTACTCAGGGTGGGGGGAGCAGTACTTC.

On this clonotype itself: It is likely a read error, because the conserved phenylalanine at the end of the CDR3 is missing. V usage is TRBV6-6 and J usage is TRBJ2-5, with TRBD2 matching over 14 bases. The trim removed 7 bases at V and 11 bases at J, leaving 9 bases unmatched. Germline lookup yields CDR1 MNHNY and CDR2 SVGAGI (reference sequence). CDR3 size: 14 residues. The CDR3 DNA sequence: TGTGCCAGCAAGACTAGCGGGGGGGCTCGTGAGCAGTACGTC. Protein: CASKTSGGAREQYV.

This clonotype rates as medium-sized (0.01 to 0.1%). This CDR3 is CASRGQGAGYEQYF. The DNA for the CDR3 is TGTGCCAGCAGGGGACAGGGGGCCGGGTACGAGCAGTACTTC. This chain joins TRBV12-3 or TRBV12-4 and TRBJ2-7, with 12 bases fitting TRBD1. The CDR3 has 14 amino acids. V shed 6 bases, J shed 4 bases, and the junction held 4 bases outside the gene matches.

V usage is TRBV6-1 and J usage is TRBJ2-7; a weak D match, TRBD1 (7 bases). With 1 base removed from V and 3 bases from J, the gap between germline ends came to 13 bases. Germline-derived CDR1 and CDR2 are MNHNS and SASEGT. The CDR3 sequence is 15 residues long. The CDR3 region is CASSEDAGGGYEQYF. CDR3 DNA: TGTGCCAGCAGTGAAGATGCAGGGGGAGGCTACGAGCAGTACTTC.

V and J are TRBV6-1 and TRBJ2-1; 7 bases align to TRBD2. CDR1 and CDR2 (germline): MNHNS, SASEGT. The length of the CDR3 is 14 residues. The CDR3 DNA reads as TGTGCATCGACTAGCCGGTTCGGTGGGGATGAGCAGTTCTTC. Translated: CASTSRFGGDEQFF.

Comment on this clonotype: This may be a read error, as it is one base from a much larger clone. CDR3 DNA sequence: TGTGCCAGCAGCGAACTTACAGGGATGGCCGGTGGAACCACCATATATTTT. It yields the protein CASSELTGMAGGTTIYF. The chain uses TRBV6-5 and TRBJ1-3; possibly TRBD1 for D (6 bases). Per the germline V gene, CDR1 is MNHEY and CDR2 is SVGAGI. The CDR3 sequence is 17 residues long.

The rearrangement joins TRBV6-5 to TRBJ2-1; the D call may be TRBD1 or TRBD2 (5 bases each). This CDR3 comprises 15 residues. V lost 2 bases, J lost 6 bases, and 14 bases lay in between. The V gene's germline CDR1 is MNHEY and CDR2 SVGAGI. In DNA form, the CDR3 reads TGTGCCAGCAGTTACGTCGGGGCCCTTCGCAATGAGCAGTTCTTC. Protein sequence: CASSYVGALRNEQFF.

CDR3 loop: CASREGVRGTDTQYF. CDR3 in DNA: TGTGCCAGCAGAGAAGGGGTTAGGGGCACAGATACGCAGTATTTT. This chain joins TRBV27 and TRBJ2-3, with D possibly TRBD1 on 5 matching bases. Trimming removed 6 bases at V and 1 base at J, with 14 bases between. This CDR3 is built from 15 residues. Germline V CDR1 and CDR2: MNHEY, SMNVEV (reference sequence).

The chain couples TRBV30 to TRBJ2-3; TRBD2 might be the D (6 bases). The CDR3 length is 15 residues. In germline, CDR1 is GTSNPN, CDR2 SVGIG (reference sequence). V was trimmed by 0 bases and J by 2 bases, leaving 12 bases between them. CDR3 sequence (DNA): TGTGCCTGGAGTGTATTGGGACTTAACACAGATACGCAGTATTTT. The encoded protein is CAWSVLGLNTDTQYF.

J is TRBJ2-1 and V is TRBV10-1, with D maybe TRBD2 (6 bases). Germline V gene data show CDR1 as WNHNN and CDR2 as SYGVQD (reference sequence). V was cut by 6 bases and J by 13 bases, with 22 bases left in between. This CDR3 region has 14 residues. For the CDR3, the DNA is TGCGCCAGCAGAGACCCACCGGATGGGGGGACCCAGTTCTTC. Translated: CASRDPPDGGTQFF.

The chain combines TRBV7-8 with TRBJ2-2, with D possibly matching TRBD2 (6 bases). Germline-derived CDR1 and CDR2 are SGHVS and FQNEAQ. Trimming removed 2 bases from V and 1 base from J, with 14 bases in between. This CDR3 spans 17 amino acids. DNA for the CDR3: TGTGCCAGCAGCTTACCGACCCAAGCGGGGAACACCGGGGAGCTGTTTTTT. This encodes CASSLPTQAGNTGELFF.

This clonotype is large. The chain joins TRBV7-2 to TRBJ2-1, with D possibly being TRBD2 (6 bases). Germline assignment: CDR1 SGHTA and CDR2 FQGNSA. The germline V and J ends were trimmed by 1 base and 10 bases, with 11 bases remaining between them. This CDR3 is built from 13 residues. The CDR3 loop reads CASSLGFGSEQFF. CDR3 sequence (DNA): TGTGCCAGCAGCTTAGGTTTCGGGAGCGAGCAGTTCTTC.

This clonotype turned up a few times. The CDR3 is CASSYVAGGTGELFF. In DNA, the CDR3 is TGTGCCAGCAGTTACGTAGCGGGGGGAACCGGGGAGCTGTTTTTT. The V gene is TRBV6-6, the J gene TRBJ2-2; 10 bases map to TRBD2. The junction had 2 bases not matched to a gene; V was cut back by 2 bases and J by 5 bases. The germline gives CDR1 MNHNY, CDR2 SVGAGI (reference sequence). The CDR3 loop spans 15 amino acids.